This is a list of T cell receptor beta chains from one sample in a study of CD4+ T cells in melanoma. The data were produced by immunoSEQ multiplex PCR, yet TCRdb's version contains in-frame clones alone and is incomplete. The sample contains roughly 60,000 clones, almost 70% of which appear only once. The sample consisted of tumor tissue. These receptors were obtained from a human donor with melanoma. Both conserved end residues are part of each CDR3. Fields, in order: CDR3 protein, CDR3 DNA, clone size, D gene, J gene, V gene. The D gene is left open where the match is weak. Size values are once, few and many counts, or a class for expanded clones, and some rows have none.

cdr3_aa: CASSLTGGWDTQYF; cdr3_nt: TGTGCCAGCAGCTTAACGGGGGGGTGGGATACGCAGTATTTT; clone_size: NA; d_call: TRBD2; j_call: TRBJ2-3; v_call: TRBV7-3
cdr3_aa: CASSISDRGPPWDEQFF; cdr3_nt: TGTGCCAGCAGCATATCGGACAGGGGGCCCCCCTGGGATGAGCAGTTCTTC; clone_size: NA; d_call: TRBD1; j_call: TRBJ2-1; v_call: TRBV11-2
cdr3_aa: CASRSNTEAFF; cdr3_nt: TGTGCCAGTAGATCGAACACTGAAGCTTTCTTT; clone_size: few; d_call: NA; j_call: TRBJ1-1; v_call: TRBV19
cdr3_aa: CASRSSLFGYTF; cdr3_nt: TGTGCAAGTCGCTCCTCGTTATTTGGCTACACCTTC; clone_size: medium-sized; d_call: NA; j_call: TRBJ1-2; v_call: TRBV12-2
cdr3_aa: CASLQTGGHQPQHF; cdr3_nt: TGTGCCAGTCTCCAGACAGGGGGCCATCAGCCCCAGCATTTT; clone_size: NA; d_call: TRBD1; j_call: TRBJ1-5; v_call: TRBV19
cdr3_aa: CASSRTGDGGSEAFF; cdr3_nt: TGTGCCAGCTCGAGGACAGGGGACGGCGGGTCTGAAGCTTTCTTT; clone_size: NA; d_call: TRBD1; j_call: TRBJ1-1; v_call: TRBV18
cdr3_aa: CASSLLGGGAVEQFF; cdr3_nt: TGTGCCAGCAGCTTATTGGGCGGGGGAGCCGTTGAGCAGTTCTTC; clone_size: once; d_call: TRBD2; j_call: TRBJ2-1; v_call: TRBV7-6
cdr3_aa: CASRTQRGADTQYF; cdr3_nt: TGTGCCAGCAGGACTCAGCGGGGGGCAGATACGCAGTATTTT; clone_size: NA; d_call: TRBD2; j_call: TRBJ2-3; v_call: TRBV6-1
cdr3_aa: CASSSGPYGYTF; cdr3_nt: TGTGCCAGCAGTTCGGGGCCCTATGGCTACACCTTC; clone_size: few; d_call: NA; j_call: TRBJ1-2; v_call: TRBV6-5
cdr3_aa: CASSPRQCNTEAFF; cdr3_nt: TGTGCCAGCAGCCCAAGACAGTGCAACACTGAAGCTTTCTTT; clone_size: NA; d_call: NA; j_call: TRBJ1-1; v_call: TRBV21-1
cdr3_aa: CASTLAGSSYNEQFF; cdr3_nt: TGTGCCAGCACCTTAGCGGGGAGCTCCTACAATGAGCAGTTCTTC; clone_size: NA; d_call: TRBD2; j_call: TRBJ2-1; v_call: TRBV6-6
cdr3_aa: CASSGLGSMEQYF; cdr3_nt: TGTGCCAGCAGCGGCCTCGGGAGCATGGAGCAGTACTTC; clone_size: NA; d_call: NA; j_call: TRBJ2-7; v_call: TRBV7-9
cdr3_aa: CATNEPFEALHF; cdr3_nt: TGTGCCACCAACGAACCATTCGAGGCCCTCCACTTT; clone_size: many; d_call: NA; j_call: TRBJ1-6; v_call: TRBV7-2
cdr3_aa: CASSPPLQRQGGELFF; cdr3_nt: TGTGCCAGCTCACCACCCCTACAGCGACAAGGCGGGGAGCTGTTTTTT; clone_size: once; d_call: NA; j_call: TRBJ2-2; v_call: TRBV18
cdr3_aa: CASSESRGAGRNRETQYF; cdr3_nt: TGCGCCAGCAGTGAGTCGCGGGGGGCCGGCAGGAACAGGGAGACCCAGTACTTC; clone_size: NA; d_call: TRBD2; j_call: TRBJ2-5; v_call: TRBV10-1
cdr3_aa: CASAQSGASGEQYF; cdr3_nt: TGTGCCAGCGCCCAATCTGGGGCGAGCGGCGAGCAGTACTTC; clone_size: many; d_call: NA; j_call: TRBJ2-7; v_call: TRBV9
cdr3_aa: CASSILSGGVPTDTQYF; cdr3_nt: TGTGCCAGTAGTATCTTAAGCGGGGGCGTCCCCACAGATACGCAGTATTTT; clone_size: NA; d_call: TRBD2; j_call: TRBJ2-3; v_call: TRBV19
cdr3_aa: CASSRGLAETQYF; cdr3_nt: TGTGCCAGCAGTAGAGGACTAGCAGAGACCCAGTACTTC; clone_size: NA; d_call: TRBD2; j_call: TRBJ2-5; v_call: TRBV2
cdr3_aa: CAITAGGDQPQHF; cdr3_nt: TGTGCCATCACGGCAGGCGGGGATCAGCCCCAGCATTTT; clone_size: few; d_call: NA; j_call: TRBJ1-5; v_call: TRBV10-3
cdr3_aa: CASSIGQGAHYGNTEAFF; cdr3_nt: TGTGCCAGCAGCATCGGACAGGGGGCCCACTATGGGAACACTGAAGCTTTCTTT; clone_size: NA; d_call: TRBD1; j_call: TRBJ1-1; v_call: TRBV5-5